This is a list of T cell receptor beta chains from one sample in a study of CD8+ T cells in alopecia areata. Some clones are missing from TCRdb's copy, which holds only in-frame ones; the method was immunoSEQ multiplex PCR. The table has under 200,000 clones, 50% to 65% seen once; the top ten hold 14%. Sequencing used CD4+ T cells sorted from blood, obtained at week 24, from a patient treated with tofacitinib. The receptors here all came from a human donor with alopecia areata. The conserved cysteine and the conserved F or W are not part of the CDR3 here. The D gene is left open where the match is weak.

>TRBV29-1|TRBJ1-1|TRBD1
SARTGWGDTEAF
>TRBV4-2|TRBJ2-4|.
ASSQDTGRAKNIQY
>TRBV11-2|TRBJ2-1|.
ASSPLGDEQF
>TRBV29-1|TRBJ2-6|.
SVERAGANVLT
>TRBV27|TRBJ2-3|.
ASSLGERLTDTQY
>TRBV6-1|TRBJ2-7|TRBD1
ASSADGTGSYEQY
>TRBV29-1|TRBJ1-1|.
SSSQLLEGTEAF
>TRBV7-2|TRBJ2-1|TRBD1
ASRVTGTENNEQF
>TRBV29-1|TRBJ2-1|.
SVGDEQF
>TRBV28|TRBJ1-6|.
ASSSSVSPLH
>TRBV2|TRBJ2-3|TRBD2
ASSKGLAGGTDTQY
>TRBV2|TRBJ1-2|.
ASRDRDLPSYT
>TRBV29-1|TRBJ2-5|.
SVALQLQETQY
>TRBV19|TRBJ1-1|.
ASIPDRSRANTEAF
>TRBV6-5|TRBJ1-4|.
ASSYSRKDEKLF
>TRBV5-1|TRBJ1-1|.
ASSQDMNTEAF
>TRBV19|TRBJ2-7|.
ASSTNRHYEQY
>TRBV5-1|TRBJ2-3|.
ASSLGQVITDTQY
>TRBV15|TRBJ1-1|.
ATSKQVNTEAF
>TRBV5-4|TRBJ2-5|.
ASSFQETQY
>TRBV29-1|TRBJ1-4|.
SVRRKDNEKLF
>TRBV10-2|TRBJ2-5|TRBD1
ASSDGQVVETQY
>TRBV19|TRBJ2-2|.
ASNPRVTGELF
>TRBV29-1|TRBJ2-7|.
SVAQGGAGHEQY
>TRBV5-1|TRBJ1-1|.
ASSLLGAAEAF
>TRBV6-6|TRBJ1-6|.
ASSNAAQGSGSPLH
>TRBV9|TRBJ2-1|.
ASSLVGRGNEQF
>TRBV5-1|TRBJ2-1|.
ASSLALGVGYNEQF
>TRBV7-8|TRBJ1-2|.
ASSLTPRRYGYT
>TRBV6-5|TRBJ1-1|.
ASSYKMTTEAF
>TRBV29-1|TRBJ1-2|.
SVLEGYT
>TRBV29-1|TRBJ2-7|TRBD2
SVAGLAGVEQY
>TRBV29-1|TRBJ1-1|.
SVATDAMNTEAF
>TRBV4-2|TRBJ2-3|TRBD2
ASSQDLTSGDTQY
>TRBV11-2|TRBJ1-5|.
ASSSDIYSNQPQH
>TRBV9|TRBJ2-7|.
ASSVNGALYEQY
>TRBV5-1|TRBJ2-5|.
ASSHQRTAEETQY
>TRBV4-1|TRBJ1-2|TRBD1
ASSLGQGPDYGYT
>TRBV15|TRBJ1-2|.
ATSRDDFGSADYGYT
>TRBV14|TRBJ1-1|.
ASSQGSGNTEAF
>TRBV25-1|TRBJ1-1|.
ASSDPANTEAF
>TRBV4-2|TRBJ1-6|.
ASSQDGLKRGNSPLH
>TRBV5-1|TRBJ1-1|TRBD1
ASSLVGTGRGNTEAF
>TRBV5-1|TRBJ2-3|.
ASAPTGATDTQY
>TRBV5-4|TRBJ2-5|TRBD2
ASSSGTKETQY
>TRBV29-1|TRBJ2-5|.
SWGRHGETQY
>TRBV5-1|TRBJ2-6|TRBD1
ASSIGTAFSGANVLT
>TRBV4-2|TRBJ2-5|TRBD2
ASSQVPGLQETQY
>TRBV27|TRBJ2-7|TRBD1
ASSPLSPDRVSYEQY
>TRBV4-1|TRBJ1-2|.
ASSQDYRVNYGYT
>TRBV6-5|TRBJ2-7|.
ASSSPLYEQY
>TRBV30|TRBJ2-2|.
AWSVQGGTGELF